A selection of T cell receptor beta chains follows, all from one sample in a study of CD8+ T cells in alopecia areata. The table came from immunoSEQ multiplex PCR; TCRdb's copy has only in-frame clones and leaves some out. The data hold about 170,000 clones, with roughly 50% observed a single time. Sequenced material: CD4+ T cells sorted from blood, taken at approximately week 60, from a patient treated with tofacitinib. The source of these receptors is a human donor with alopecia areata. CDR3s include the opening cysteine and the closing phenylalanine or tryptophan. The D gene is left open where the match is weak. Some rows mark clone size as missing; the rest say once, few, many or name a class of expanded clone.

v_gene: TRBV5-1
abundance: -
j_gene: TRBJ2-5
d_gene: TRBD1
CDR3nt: TGCGCCAGCAGCCCAGTCAATGGACAGGGGCAAGAGACCCAGTACTTC
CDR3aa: CASSPVNGQGQETQYF

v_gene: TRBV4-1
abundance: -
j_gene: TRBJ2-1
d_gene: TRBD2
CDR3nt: TGCGCCAGCAGCCGCCTCCTAGCGGGGGAGTACAATGAGCAGTTCTTC
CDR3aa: CASSRLLAGEYNEQFF

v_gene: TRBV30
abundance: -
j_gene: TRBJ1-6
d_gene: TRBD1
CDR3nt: TGTGCCTGGATTTTGGCAGGGGGACTCTATAATTCACCCCTCCACTTT
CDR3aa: CAWILAGGLYNSPLHF

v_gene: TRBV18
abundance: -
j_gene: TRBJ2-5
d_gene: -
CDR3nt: TGTGCCAGCTCACCACGCGAGACCCAGTACTTC
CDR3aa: CASSPRETQYF

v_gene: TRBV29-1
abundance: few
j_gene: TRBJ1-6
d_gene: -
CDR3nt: TGCAGCGCCGGGGACCGATGGAATTCACCCCTCCACTTT
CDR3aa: CSAGDRWNSPLHF

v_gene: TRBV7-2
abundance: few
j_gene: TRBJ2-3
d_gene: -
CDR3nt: TGTGCCAGCAGCTCCGACAGGGAGGGTGGTACGCAGTATTTT
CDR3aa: CASSSDREGGTQYF

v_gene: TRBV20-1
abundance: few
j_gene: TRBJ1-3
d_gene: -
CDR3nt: TGCAGTGCTAGCGCTGGAAACACCATATATTTT
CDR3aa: CSASAGNTIYF

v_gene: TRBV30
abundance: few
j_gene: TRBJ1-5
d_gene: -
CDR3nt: TGTGCCTGGAGTGCAGGGGTAGATCAGCCCCAGCATTTT
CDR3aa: CAWSAGVDQPQHF

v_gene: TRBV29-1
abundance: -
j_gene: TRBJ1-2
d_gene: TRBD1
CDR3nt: TGCAGCGTTGCCGGACAGGGCTATGGCTACACCTTC
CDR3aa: CSVAGQGYGYTF

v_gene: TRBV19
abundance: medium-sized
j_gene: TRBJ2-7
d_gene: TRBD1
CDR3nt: TGTGCCAGTAGCCTCGGACAGGGGGCGGCCTACGAGCAGTACTTC
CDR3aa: CASSLGQGAAYEQYF

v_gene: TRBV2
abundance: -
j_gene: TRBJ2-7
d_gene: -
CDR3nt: TGTGCCAGCAGTACAGCTTGGGTCGAGCAGTACTTC
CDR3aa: CASSTAWVEQYF

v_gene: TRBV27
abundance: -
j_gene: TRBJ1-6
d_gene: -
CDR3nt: TGTGCCAGCGGACGGACAGATTATAATTCACCCCTCCACTTT
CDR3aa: CASGRTDYNSPLHF

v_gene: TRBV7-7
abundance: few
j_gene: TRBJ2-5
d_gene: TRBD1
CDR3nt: TGTGCTAGCAGCTTAGGTGTCAGGGGGAACCAAGAGACCCAGTACTTC
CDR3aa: CASSLGVRGNQETQYF

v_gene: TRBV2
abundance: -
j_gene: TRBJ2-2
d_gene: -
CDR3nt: TGTGCCAGCAGTTTACAGGGCCCCGGGGAGCTGTTTTTT
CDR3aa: CASSLQGPGELFF

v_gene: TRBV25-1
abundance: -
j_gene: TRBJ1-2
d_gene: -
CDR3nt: TGTGCCAGCAGCAATGGGCAGTACCATGGCTACACCTTC
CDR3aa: CASSNGQYHGYTF

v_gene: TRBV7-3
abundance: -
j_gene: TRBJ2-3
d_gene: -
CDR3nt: TGTGCCAGCAGCGTGACGGGGTCTAGCACAGATACGCAGTATTTT
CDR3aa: CASSVTGSSTDTQYF

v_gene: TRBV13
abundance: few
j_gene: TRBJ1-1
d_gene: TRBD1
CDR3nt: TGTGCCAGCAGCCCACGCAGGGGGCCGAACACTGAAGCTTTCTTT
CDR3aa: CASSPRRGPNTEAFF

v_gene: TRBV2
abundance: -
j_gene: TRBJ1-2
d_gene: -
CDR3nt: TGTGCCAGCGGAACTACAGGGCTCGGCTACACCTTC
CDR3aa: CASGTTGLGYTF

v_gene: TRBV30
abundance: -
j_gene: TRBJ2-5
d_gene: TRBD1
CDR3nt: TGTGCCTGGATAGGGACAGGGTCTTACGAGACCCAGTACTTC
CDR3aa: CAWIGTGSYETQYF

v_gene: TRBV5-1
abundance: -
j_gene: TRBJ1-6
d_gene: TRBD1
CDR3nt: TGCGCCAGCAGCTCGGGGGACAGGAGGTATTCACCCCTCCACTTT
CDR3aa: CASSSGDRRYSPLHF

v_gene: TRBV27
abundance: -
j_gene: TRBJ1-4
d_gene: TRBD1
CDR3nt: TGTGCCAGCAGTTTAAACCGACAGGGGACGCGGCTTATGGGTGAAAAACTGTTTTTT
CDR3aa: CASSLNRQGTRLMGEKLFF

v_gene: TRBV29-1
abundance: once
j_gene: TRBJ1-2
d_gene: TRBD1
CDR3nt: TGCAGCGCCGGGGGAGACAGGGCCGCGGTGAACTATGGCTACACCTTC
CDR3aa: CSAGGDRAAVNYGYTF

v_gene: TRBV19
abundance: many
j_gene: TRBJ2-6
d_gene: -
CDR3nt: TGTGCCAGTAGCGGGACTGGGGCCAACGTCCTGACTTTC
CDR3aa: CASSGTGANVLTF

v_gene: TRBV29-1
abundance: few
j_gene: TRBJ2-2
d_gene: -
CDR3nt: TGCAGCGTAGAACGCGACAGGTTAGGGGAGCTGTTTTTT
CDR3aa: CSVERDRLGELFF

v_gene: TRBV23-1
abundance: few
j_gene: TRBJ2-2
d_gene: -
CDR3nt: TGCGCCAGCAGCCACCCCTGGACTTGGGCCGGGGAGCTGTTTTTT
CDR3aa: CASSHPWTWAGELFF

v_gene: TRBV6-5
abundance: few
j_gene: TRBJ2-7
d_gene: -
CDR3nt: TGTGCCAGCAGTTATTCGCGTCTAGCGTTCTACGAGCAGTACTTC
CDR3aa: CASSYSRLAFYEQYF

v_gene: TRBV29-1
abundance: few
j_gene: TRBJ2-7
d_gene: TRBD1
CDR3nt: TGCAGCGTCCAAGTGGGACAGGAGATCTACGAGCAGTACTTC
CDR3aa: CSVQVGQEIYEQYF

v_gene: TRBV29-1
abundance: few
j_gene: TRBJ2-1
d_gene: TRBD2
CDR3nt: TGCAGCGTTCGGGAGGTCAGCCTTTACAATGAGCAGTTCTTC
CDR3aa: CSVREVSLYNEQFF

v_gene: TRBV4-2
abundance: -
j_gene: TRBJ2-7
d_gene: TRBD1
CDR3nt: TGTGCCAGCAGCCAACCGGGACAGGGCTCCTACGAGCAGTACTTC
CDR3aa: CASSQPGQGSYEQYF

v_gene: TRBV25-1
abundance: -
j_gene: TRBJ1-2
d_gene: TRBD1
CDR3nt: TGTGCCAGCAGTGACATCCAAACAGGACAGGGGGCTGGCTACACCTTC
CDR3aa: CASSDIQTGQGAGYTF

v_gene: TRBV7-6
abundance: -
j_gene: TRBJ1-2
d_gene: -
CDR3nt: TGTGCCAGCAGCTTTGGGACTAACTATGGCTACACCTTC
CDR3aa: CASSFGTNYGYTF

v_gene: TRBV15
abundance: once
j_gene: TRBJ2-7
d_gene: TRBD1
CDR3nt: TGTGCCACCAGCAGAAATACCTGGACAGGGGACGAGCAGTACTTC
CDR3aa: CATSRNTWTGDEQYF

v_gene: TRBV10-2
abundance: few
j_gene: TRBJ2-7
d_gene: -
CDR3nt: TGCGCCAGCAGTGAGAGAGACGAGCAGTACTTC
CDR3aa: CASSERDEQYF

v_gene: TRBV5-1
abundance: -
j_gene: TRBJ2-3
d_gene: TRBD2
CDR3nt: TGCGCCAGCAGCTTGGGACTAGCCTCTAGCACAGATACGCAGTATTTT
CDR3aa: CASSLGLASSTDTQYF

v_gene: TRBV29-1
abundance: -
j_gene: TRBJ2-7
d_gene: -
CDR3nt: TGCAGCGTTGGTAATGTTTACGAGCAGTACTTC
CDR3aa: CSVGNVYEQYF

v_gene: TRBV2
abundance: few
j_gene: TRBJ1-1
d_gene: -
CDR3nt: TGTGCCAGCAGTGTCGGAGAGAACACTGAAGCTTTCTTT
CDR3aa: CASSVGENTEAFF

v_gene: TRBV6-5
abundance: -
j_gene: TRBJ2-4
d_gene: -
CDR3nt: TGTGCCAGCAGTTTAGAAAACATTCAGTACTTC
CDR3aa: CASSLENIQYF

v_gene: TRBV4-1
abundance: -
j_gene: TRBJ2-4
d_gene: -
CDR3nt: TGCGCCAGCAGCCAAGGAAGCCATCAGTACTTC
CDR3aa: CASSQGSHQYF

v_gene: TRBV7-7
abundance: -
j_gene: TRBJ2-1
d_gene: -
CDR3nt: TGTGCTAGCTCCCGAGGGTTCTACAATGAGCAGTTCTTC
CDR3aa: CASSRGFYNEQFF

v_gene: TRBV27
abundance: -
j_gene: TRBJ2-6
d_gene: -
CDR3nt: TGTGCCAGCAGTTCTGTCTCTGGGGCCAACGTCCTGACTTTC
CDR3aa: CASSSVSGANVLTF

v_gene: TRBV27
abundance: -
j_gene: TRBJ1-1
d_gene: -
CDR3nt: TGTGCCAGCAGTACAACCCCGACGGGTAAGAACACTGAAGCTTTCTTT
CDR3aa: CASSTTPTGKNTEAFF

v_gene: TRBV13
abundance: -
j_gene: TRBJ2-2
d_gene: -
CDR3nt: TGTGCCAGCAGCACGGGCCAGAACACCGGGGAGCTGTTTTTT
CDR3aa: CASSTGQNTGELFF

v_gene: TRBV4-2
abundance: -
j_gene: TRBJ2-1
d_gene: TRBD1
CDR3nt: TGTGCCAGCAGCCAAGGCCCCGGGACAGGGAAAGGCAATGAGCAGTTCTTC
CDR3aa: CASSQGPGTGKGNEQFF

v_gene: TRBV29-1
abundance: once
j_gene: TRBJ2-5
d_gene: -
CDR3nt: TGCAGCGTTTATTGGGGGGCCGGAGAGACCCAGTACTTC
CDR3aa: CSVYWGAGETQYF

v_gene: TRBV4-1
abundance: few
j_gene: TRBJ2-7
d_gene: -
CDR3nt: TGCGCCAGCAGCCAAGGGTCAATCTACGAGCAGTACTTC
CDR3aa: CASSQGSIYEQYF

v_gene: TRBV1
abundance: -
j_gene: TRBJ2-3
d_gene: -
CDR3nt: TGCACCAGCCGGGGCACAGATACGCAGTATTTT
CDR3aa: CTSRGTDTQYF

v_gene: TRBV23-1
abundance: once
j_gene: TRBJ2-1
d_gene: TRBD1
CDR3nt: TGCGCCAGCAGTCTCCCGGGACAGGAACCCAATGAGCAGTTCTTC
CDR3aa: CASSLPGQEPNEQFF

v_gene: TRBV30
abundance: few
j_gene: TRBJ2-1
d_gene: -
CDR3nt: TGTGCCTGGACACCCGACTCCTCCTACAATGAGCAGTTCTTC
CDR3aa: CAWTPDSSYNEQFF

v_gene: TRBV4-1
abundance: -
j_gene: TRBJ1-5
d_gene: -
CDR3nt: TGCGCCAGCAGCCATTCAGCTGTGAATAGCAATCAGCCCCAGCATTTT
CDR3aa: CASSHSAVNSNQPQHF

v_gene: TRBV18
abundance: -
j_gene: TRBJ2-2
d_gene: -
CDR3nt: TGTGCCAGCTCTGACCAAACAGTTTTGAACACCGGGGAGCTGTTTTTT
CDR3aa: CASSDQTVLNTGELFF

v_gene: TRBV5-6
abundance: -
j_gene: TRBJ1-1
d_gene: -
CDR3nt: TGTGCCAGCAGCTTGGCCGAGTCGGCTTTCTTT
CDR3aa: CASSLAESAFF